What follows describes a single T cell receptor beta chain. Its target is unknown. Profiling relied on immunoSEQ multiplex PCR, and the TCRdb table lists in-frame clones only, not all of them. This sample has about 70,000 clones, with roughly 80% found just once. CDR1 is LNHDA, CDR2 SQIVND, per germline (reference sequence). The V gene lost 6 bases and the J gene lost 5 bases, with 24 bases spanning the gap. CDR3 size: 17 residues. This entry belongs to a study of OX40 agonist ivuxolimab in advanced cancers. Study findings and constraints: In CD8+ T cells, expanded clones were on average more numerous than in CD4+. The CD4+ and CD8+ T cells in the blood had expanded clonally by week 6 at 0.1 to 3.0 mg/kg.

Sequences were derived from CD4+ or CD8+ T cells sorted from blood, sampled in a trial of the OX40 agonist ivuxolimab. The gene calls are TRBV19 and TRBJ2-3, with D possibly matching TRBD1 (6 bases). The receptor was derived from an adult with an advanced solid tumor such as melanoma, head and neck, liver or kidney cancer. The DNA of the CDR3 is TGTGCCAGTAGGGATTTTTGGGGCACAGGGCAAGGAGATACGCAGTATTTT. Amino acid sequence: CASRDFWGTGQGDTQYF.